The rows below give T cell receptor beta chains drawn from one sample of a study of blood T cell repertoires in COVID-19. The assay was immunoSEQ multiplex PCR, and TCRdb's table has in-frame clones only and misses some. This table has about 150,000 clones, approximately 85% appearing once. Source material: peripheral blood. All receptors come from a woman of 80 years or more with COVID-19, enrolled during active disease. Both conserved end residues are part of each CDR3. D genes are given only for firm matches. Size tells how often a clone was seen (once, few, many) or the class of an expanded clone, and some rows leave it out.

12	NA	TRBV6-2/TRBV6-3	TRBJ2-7	once	CASSYPPRPQYF	TGTGCCAGCAGTTACCCCCCGAGGCCGCAGTACTTC
17	NA	TRBV18	TRBJ2-6	NA	CASSPLGQSSGANVLTF	TGTGCCAGCTCACCCCTAGGTCAATCCTCTGGGGCCAACGTCCTGACTTTC
15	TRBD1	TRBV30	TRBJ1-2	once	CAWHRQGITNYGYTF	TGTGCCTGGCATAGACAGGGGATTACTAACTATGGCTACACCTTC
13	TRBD2	TRBV10-3	TRBJ2-7	once	CAIRVSGEREQYF	TGTGCCATCAGGGTCAGCGGGGAAAGAGAGCAGTACTTC
15	NA	TRBV21-1	TRBJ2-7	NA	CASSKVRLAGDEQYF	TGTGCCAGCAGCAAAGTTCGGCTAGCGGGAGACGAGCAGTACTTC
15	TRBD1	TRBV10-3	TRBJ2-2	once	CAIRTGVGNTGELFF	TGTGCCATCAGGACAGGGGTCGGTAACACCGGGGAGCTGTTTTTT
19	TRBD2	TRBV5-1	TRBJ2-6	NA	CASSAGLAGVASGANVLTF	TGCGCCAGCAGCGCGGGACTAGCGGGAGTTGCCTCTGGGGCCAACGTCCTGACTTTC
17	NA	TRBV7-9	TRBJ1-5	NA	CASSLALGGNSNQPQHF	TGTGCCAGCAGCTTAGCCTTAGGGGGAAATAGCAATCAGCCCCAGCATTTT
17	TRBD2	TRBV3-1/TRBV3-2	TRBJ2-4	NA	CASSPQGLGIAKNIQYF	TGTGCCAGCAGCCCCCAAGGACTAGGGATAGCCAAAAACATTCAGTACTTC
15	NA	TRBV7-8	TRBJ2-4	once	CASSLEPLAKNIQYF	TGTGCCAGCAGCTTAGAGCCCCTAGCCAAAAACATTCAGTACTTC
14	TRBD1	TRBV5-5	TRBJ1-1	NA	CASSWTGAGAEAFF	TGTGCCAGCAGCTGGACAGGGGCGGGCGCTGAAGCTTTCTTT
15	TRBD2	TRBV7-2	TRBJ2-7	NA	CASSTGLAGVYEQYF	TGTGCCAGCAGCACGGGACTAGCGGGGGTCTACGAGCAGTACTTC
17	TRBD1	TRBV3-1/TRBV3-2	TRBJ1-5	NA	CASSPTRAGQGNQPQHF	TGTGCCAGCAGCCCAACGCGGGCCGGACAGGGTAATCAGCCCCAGCATTTT
13	NA	TRBV3-1/TRBV3-2	TRBJ1-2	NA	CASSPQGIYGYTF	TGTGCCAGCAGCCCCCAGGGGATCTATGGCTACACCTTC
13	NA	TRBV30	TRBJ1-4	NA	CAWTRDNNEKLFF	TGTGCCTGGACACGAGATAATAATGAAAAACTGTTTTTT
16	NA	TRBV7-2	TRBJ1-1	NA	CASSLDFGQGGSEAFF	TGTGCCAGCAGCTTAGATTTTGGGCAGGGAGGGTCTGAAGCTTTCTTT
14	NA	TRBV19	TRBJ2-1	NA	CASKSRVSYNEQFF	TGTGCCAGTAAGAGCCGTGTATCCTACAATGAGCAGTTCTTC
14	NA	TRBV5-5	TRBJ2-7	NA	CASSLSAAADEQYF	TGTGCCAGCAGCTTGTCGGCCGCGGCAGACGAGCAGTACTTC
14	TRBD1	TRBV7-3	TRBJ1-1	NA	CASSLSGGMPEAFF	TGTGCCAGCAGCTTGTCAGGGGGTATGCCTGAAGCTTTCTTT
11	NA	TRBV7-6	TRBJ2-1	once	CASSQQDEQFF	TGTGCCAGCAGTCAGCAGGATGAGCAGTTCTTC
15	NA	TRBV7-2	TRBJ2-1	once	CASSQMVAPYNEQFF	TGTGCCAGCAGCCAGATGGTAGCCCCCTACAATGAGCAGTTCTTC
13	NA	TRBV6-5	TRBJ2-3	NA	CASREASTDTQYF	TGTGCCAGCAGGGAGGCAAGCACAGATACGCAGTATTTT
13	NA	TRBV12-3/TRBV12-4	TRBJ1-2	NA	CASSPLGRGGYTF	TGTGCCAGCAGCCCCCTAGGCCGGGGAGGCTACACCTTC
16	NA	TRBV5-6	TRBJ1-1	NA	CASSSLRGVMNTEAFF	TGTGCCAGCAGCTCCCTACGGGGAGTTATGAACACTGAAGCTTTCTTT
15	NA	TRBV21-1	TRBJ2-7	NA	CASSSSPGGSYEQYF	TGTGCCAGCAGCTCTTCCCCGGGAGGCTCCTACGAGCAGTACTTC
17	TRBD2	TRBV7-2	TRBJ2-5	NA	CASSLVRTSGGAETQYF	TGTGCCAGCAGCTTAGTACGGACTAGCGGGGGGGCGGAGACCCAGTACTTC
16	TRBD1	TRBV13	TRBJ1-3	few	CASSPRDRITGNTIYF	TGTGCCAGCAGCCCCCGGGACAGGATAACTGGAAACACCATATATTTT
16	NA	TRBV21-1	TRBJ1-5	NA	CASSKAPRVCDQPQHF	TGTGCCAGCAGCAAAGCTCCCAGGGTATGCGATCAGCCCCAGCATTTT
14	TRBD2	TRBV6-5	TRBJ2-1	once	CASSLTSGYNEQFF	TGTGCCAGCAGTTTGACTAGCGGTTACAATGAGCAGTTCTTC
15	TRBD1	TRBV3-1/TRBV3-2	TRBJ2-3	NA	CASSPRTGGTDTQYF	TGTGCCAGCAGCCCGAGGACAGGGGGCACAGATACGCAGTATTTT